Shown below are 28 T cell receptor beta chains from a single sample sequenced in a study of T cell responses to AZD1222 COVID-19 vaccine. The protocol was immunoSEQ multiplex PCR, while the TCRdb copy is restricted to in-frame clones and leaves out a portion. The sample consists of over 65,000 clones, more than 80% of them appearing once. The sequencing here drew on peripheral blood, taken on day 0 of AZD1222 vaccination. The receptor set was obtained from an adult in good health.

This chain links TRBV25-1 with TRBJ2-7, with D hard to call. The CDR3 loop spans 13 amino acids. Germline V gene data show CDR1 as MGHDK and CDR2 as SYGVNS. Trimming took off 6 bases at V and 4 bases at J, with 13 bases between the two ends. The CDR3 DNA follows: TGTGCCAGCAGACAGTTAAATGGGTACGAGCAGTACTTC. It encodes CASRQLNGYEQYF.

The V and J genes are TRBV20-1 and TRBJ1-1; D unclear. This CDR3 contains 12 residues. Per the germline V gene, CDR1 is DFQATT and CDR2 is SNEGSKA (reference sequence). V lost 6 bases to trimming and J lost 3 bases, with 11 bases between them. The CDR3 loop reads CSASRVHTEAFF. CDR3 sequence (DNA): TGCAGTGCCAGTCGAGTGCACACTGAAGCTTTCTTT.

This chain links TRBV5-4 with TRBJ2-2; 7 positions match TRBD1. This CDR3 is 15 amino acids long. Germline CDR1 is SGHNT and CDR2 is YYREEE (reference sequence). V trimming: 0 bases; J trimming: 5 bases; junction bases outside the gene matches: 4. CDR3 region: CASSLDRGITGELFF. For the CDR3, the DNA is TGTGCCAGCAGCTTGGACAGGGGAATAACCGGGGAGCTGTTTTTT.

This chain links TRBV6-4 with TRBJ2-3; 8 positions match TRBD2. Germline V gene lookup returns CDR1 MRHNA and CDR2 SNTAGT. The CDR3 is 15 residues long. Trimming cost V 8 bases and J 4 bases; bases outside gene matches: 11. The CDR3 is CASQRFSGAADTQYF. The CDR3 DNA reads as TGTGCCAGCCAACGGTTTAGCGGGGCGGCAGATACGCAGTATTTT.

The chain carries TRBV3-1 (or the pseudogene TRBV3-2) and TRBJ1-3; the D is unclear. CDR3 size: 12 residues. Per germline, CDR1 LGHDT and CDR2 YNNKEL (reference sequence). V lost 5 bases and J lost 7, with 9 bases in between. The CDR3 spells CASSIVGNTIYF. CDR3 sequence (DNA): TGTGCCAGCAGCATCGTCGGGAACACCATATATTTT.

As DNA, the CDR3 is TGCGCCAGCAGTCCCAGCGGGGGGGCCGTCGAGCAGTACTTC. Encoded protein: CASSPSGGAVEQYF. The genes are TRBV10-1 and TRBJ2-7, with TRBD2 identical over 10 bases. The CDR3 spans 14 residues. CDR1 is WNHNN and CDR2 is SYGVQD in the germline V gene (reference sequence). The V segment lost 5 bases and the J segment 6 bases; nucleotides outside the gene matches: 7.

This sequence joins TRBV7-2 and TRBJ2-1; 13 bases agree with TRBD2. Per the germline V gene, CDR1 is SGHTA and CDR2 is FQGNSA. CDR3 length equals 17 residues. J lost 8 bases, V lost 5 bases, and 12 bases had no gene match. CDR3 in amino acids: CASSRTTSGGAYHEQFF. CDR3 nucleotide sequence: TGTGCCAGCAGCCGTACAACTAGCGGGGGGGCCTATCATGAGCAGTTCTTC.

V gene TRBV7-9 combines with J gene TRBJ1-1; D call uncertain. V lost 5 bases to trimming and J lost 7 bases, with 5 bases between them. CDR1 is SEHNR and CDR2 is FQNEAQ in the germline V gene (reference sequence). The CDR3 is 10 amino acids. The DNA for the CDR3 is TGTGCCAGCAGCATCAGTGAAGCTTTCTTT. It specifies CASSISEAFF.

In the case of this clone: At the DNA level, this CDR3 is encoded by other sequences in the same sample as well. The gene calls are TRBV12-3 or TRBV12-4 and TRBJ1-2, with D possibly being TRBD1 (5 bases). Trimming took 3 bases from V and 5 from J, leaving 7 bases between them. This CDR3 comprises 12 residues. The CDR3 sequence: CASSFQGYGYTF. DNA for the CDR3: TGTGCCAGCAGTTTCCAGGGATATGGCTACACCTTC.

The chain uses TRBV4-1 and TRBJ1-3; a weak D match, TRBD1 (6 bases). Germline CDR1 MGHRA, CDR2 YSYEKL. This CDR3 has 16 amino acids. Trimming took 0 bases from V and 1 from J, leaving 10 bases between them. The CDR3 coding sequence is TGCGCCAGCAGCCAAGATAAGGGGGTATCTGGAAACACCATATATTTT. Its translation: CASSQDKGVSGNTIYF.

This clone was seen only once. The V and J genes are TRBV7-9 and TRBJ1-2; 9 positions match TRBD1. This CDR3 contains 13 residues. V was clipped by 4 bases and J by 7 bases; unmatched bases: 4. Per germline, CDR1 SEHNR and CDR2 FQNEAQ (reference sequence). CDR3 region: CASSYDRGGGYTF. CDR3 DNA sequence: TGTGCCAGCAGCTACGACAGGGGGGGTGGCTACACCTTC.

CDR3 amino acids: CASSQVGWTRRTDTQYF. CDR3 in DNA: TGTGCCAGCAGCCAAGTTGGTTGGACACGCCGCACAGATACGCAGTATTTT. The rearrangement links TRBV3-1 (or the pseudogene TRBV3-2) to TRBJ2-3; a weak D match, TRBD1 (5 bases). Germline V gives CDR1 LGHDT, CDR2 YNNKEL (reference sequence). V was pared by 1 base and J by 1 base, with 15 bases between. The CDR3 length is 17 residues.

V and J are TRBV10-1 and TRBJ1-1, with a weak D call TRBD1 (6 bases). Germline-derived CDR1 and CDR2 are WNHNN and SYGVQD (reference sequence). The V end lost 5 bases, the J end lost 1 base, and 14 bases lay between the germline ends. The CDR3 extends over 15 amino acids. DNA for the CDR3: TGCGCCAGCAGTACGGGGGGCGCCGGGAACACTGAAGCTTTCTTT. Amino acid sequence: CASSTGGAGNTEAFF.

This chain uses TRBV30 with TRBJ1-6; D not certain. The V gene's germline CDR1 is GTSNPN and CDR2 SVGIG (reference sequence). This CDR3 spans 15 amino acids. Trimming pared 4 bases from V and 2 bases from J, leaving 12 bases between. CDR3 protein: CAWITQATYNSPLHF. The CDR3 bases are TGTGCCTGGATCACCCAGGCCACCTATAATTCACCCCTCCACTTT.

The rearrangement joins TRBV7-9 to TRBJ1-1; D is unclear. Trimming left V 5 bases short and J 1 base short, with 14 bases between. The length of the CDR3 is 15 residues. Germline assignment: CDR1 SEHNR and CDR2 FQNEAQ (reference sequence). Here the CDR3 DNA reads TGTGCCAGCAGCCCTACTACCACTACGAACACTGAAGCTTTCTTT. Translation gives CASSPTTTTNTEAFF. The entire variable domain, with the rest obtained from reference TRBV7-9 and TRBJ1-1, is as follows: DTGVSQNPRHKITKRGQNVTFRCDPISEHNRLYWYRQTLGQGPEFLTYFQNEAQLEKSRLLSDRFSAERPKGSFSTLEIQRTEQGDSAMYLCASSPTTTTNTEAFFGQGTRLTVV.

This clone was detected only once. The CDR3 DNA is TGCGCCAGCAGCTTGGCCGGGGCTTTGAACACTGAAGCTTTCTTT. Protein product: CASSLAGALNTEAFF. The chain has TRBV5-1 and TRBJ1-1; a possible D gene is TRBD1 (5 bases). CDR1 is SGHRS, CDR2 YFSETQ, per germline. The CDR3 contains 15 residues. Trimming removed 0 bases at V and 0 bases at J, with 9 bases between.

This clone was seen a single time. V and J are TRBV30 and TRBJ1-2, with D unclear. This CDR3 is 12 amino acids long. Per the germline V gene, CDR1 is GTSNPN and CDR2 is SVGIG (reference sequence). Trimming took 4 bases from V and 4 from J, leaving 10 bases between them. The CDR3 bases are TGTGCCTGGAAGGGCCCTATCTATGGCTACACCTTC. It codes for CAWKGPIYGYTF.

The gene calls are TRBV19 and TRBJ1-6; D remains unclear. Germline loops: CDR1 LNHDA, CDR2 SQIVND (reference sequence). This CDR3 contains 15 residues. Between the trimmed V and J ends, which lost 4 bases and 7 bases, there was a span of 14 bases. The CDR3 loop reads CASSTQLGPNSPLHF. As DNA, the CDR3 is TGTGCCAGTAGTACCCAGCTAGGGCCAAATTCACCCCTCCACTTT.

V is TRBV29-1 and J is TRBJ2-2; D uncertain. In germline, CDR1 is SQVTM, CDR2 ANQGSEA. The CDR3 totals 13 residues. Between the trimmed V and J ends, which lost 4 bases and 1 base, there was a span of 7 bases. The CDR3: CSVVPRNTGELFF. The CDR3 DNA follows: TGCAGCGTTGTACCACGGAACACCGGGGAGCTGTTTTTT.

V and J are TRBV4-2 and TRBJ1-3; D is unresolved. Per the germline V gene, CDR1 is LGHNA and CDR2 is YNFKEQ. Trimming took 4 bases from V and 0 from J, leaving 13 bases between them. The CDR3 is 16 residues long. CDR3 amino acids: CASSPQGGSSGNTIYF. CDR3 nucleotides: TGTGCCAGCAGCCCTCAAGGAGGAAGCTCTGGAAACACCATATATTTT.

This clone turned up a few times. J is TRBJ2-6 and V is TRBV30; 7 bases map to TRBD1. Germline V gene lookup returns CDR1 GTSNPN and CDR2 SVGIG (reference sequence). V was pared by 0 bases and J by 0 bases, with 8 bases of the junction left unmatched. CDR3 length: 18 amino acids. CDR3 amino acids: CAWSVRQGSGSGANVLTF. Written as DNA, the CDR3 is TGTGCCTGGAGTGTTCGACAGGGTTCGGGCTCTGGGGCCAACGTCCTGACTTTC.

This chain uses TRBV27 with TRBJ2-3, with TRBD1 identical over 8 bases. Trimming at V came to 4 bases and at J to 6 bases, leaving 3 bases not matched to a gene. There are 13 residues in the CDR3. Per germline, CDR1 MNHEY and CDR2 SMNVEV (reference sequence). CDR3 sequence: CASSYDRGDTQYF. CDR3 DNA: TGTGCCAGCAGTTATGACAGGGGTGATACGCAGTATTTT.

V and J are TRBV14 and TRBJ1-6; D is undetermined. V dropped 6 bases and J dropped 7 bases, with 13 bases sitting between them. In germline, CDR1 is SGHDN, CDR2 FVKESK. CDR3 length: 14 amino acids. In nucleotides, the CDR3 is TGTGCCAGCAGTTTACTCCGTGGGAATTCACCCCTCCACTTT. Translating gives CASSLLRGNSPLHF.

The chain joins TRBV7-2 to TRBJ2-3, with D possibly being TRBD2 (6 bases). From germline, CDR1 is SGHTA and CDR2 FQGNSA. V lost 6 bases and J lost 6, with 13 bases in between. The CDR3 totals 13 residues. CDR3 coding DNA: TGTGCCAGCAGTTCCGGGGGTGCTGATACGCAGTATTTT. Its protein product is CASSSGGADTQYF.

The V call is TRBV6-2 or TRBV6-3, the J call TRBJ2-2; D tentatively fits TRBD1 or TRBD2 (5 bases each). Trimming shortened V by 0 bases and J by 6 bases, and 8 bases separated the two germline ends. The CDR3 extends over 14 amino acids. Germline CDR1 and CDR2: MNHEY and SVGEGT. This CDR3 is CASSYSPGPGELFF. DNA for the CDR3: TGTGCCAGCAGTTACTCCCCGGGACCCGGGGAGCTGTTTTTT.

The rearrangement uses TRBV6-5 and TRBJ1-1, with TRBD1 matching 8 bases. The germline gives CDR1 MNHEY, CDR2 SVGAGI. The CDR3 spans 14 residues. Trimming removed 2 bases from V and 5 bases from J; junction bases left unmatched: 4. The CDR3 spells CASSYLTGGTEAFF. In nucleotides, the CDR3 is TGTGCCAGCAGTTACCTAACAGGGGGGACTGAAGCTTTCTTT.

This clone has a handful of counts. The V call is TRBV24-1, the J call TRBJ1-2; D remains unclear. CDR3 length: 14 residues. The germline V and J ends were trimmed by 3 bases and 4 bases, with 11 bases remaining between them. Looked up from germline, CDR1 is KGHDR and CDR2 is SFDVKD. This chain's CDR3 is CATSDTVVGYGYTF. The DNA for the CDR3 is TGTGCCACCAGTGATACAGTGGTCGGCTATGGCTACACCTTC.

The chain recombines TRBV11-3 with TRBJ2-1; perhaps TRBD2 as D (5 bases). Looked up from germline, CDR1 is SGHNT and CDR2 is YENEEA. The CDR3 covers 17 residues. The germline V and J ends were trimmed by 4 bases and 6 bases, with 22 bases remaining between them. CDR3 in DNA: TGTGCCAGCAGCTCGGGGTCGTTAAACTTTGTAGTCAATGAGCAGTTCTTC. Translated: CASSSGSLNFVVNEQFF.